This TCR beta chain derives from a study of T-cell reconstitution after alpha-beta-depleted transplantation in children. A TCRbeta library incorporating unique molecular identifiers was prepared. MiXCR, run by TCRdb on the PCR reads, gives a single entry per CDR3 protein. The repertoire holds around 15,000 distinct CDR3 sequences, with around 5% as singletons. This clonotype came up many times. Per germline, CDR1 SGHRS and CDR2 YFSETQ. The CDR3 runs to 15 residues. The V and J ends lost 4 bases and 2 bases respectively, with 12 bases between them. The clonotype was recovered from a boy younger than 18 with acute lymphoblastic leukemia, due to receive a stem cell transplant. The specimen was PBMCs, collected before TCRalphabeta/CD19-depleted stem cell transplant. The V gene is TRBV5-1, the J gene TRBJ1-4; weak D call: TRBD1 (5 bases). For the CDR3, the DNA is TGCGCCAGCAGCCCGGAGGGGTTGACTAATGAAAAACTGTTTTTT. Translated, it gives CASSPEGLTNEKLFF.